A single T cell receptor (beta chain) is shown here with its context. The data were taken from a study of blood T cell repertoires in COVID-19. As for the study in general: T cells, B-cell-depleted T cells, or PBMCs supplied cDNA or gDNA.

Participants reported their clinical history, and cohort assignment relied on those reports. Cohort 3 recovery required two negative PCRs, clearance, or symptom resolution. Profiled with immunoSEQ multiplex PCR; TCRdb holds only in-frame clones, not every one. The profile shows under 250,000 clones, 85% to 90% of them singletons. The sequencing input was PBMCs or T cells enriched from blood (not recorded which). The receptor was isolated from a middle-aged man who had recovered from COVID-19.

The CDR3 here is CASSQRTGRGTEAFF. The CDR3 region has the DNA TGTGCCAGCAGCCAACGGACAGGGAGAGGCACTGAAGCTTTCTTT. The chain is built from TRBV14 and TRBJ1-1, with 8 bases that match TRBD1. The V gene end was trimmed by 2 bases and the J gene end by 4 bases; junction bases not matched to a gene: 6. From germline, CDR1 is SGHDN and CDR2 FVKESK. The CDR3 sequence is 15 residues long.